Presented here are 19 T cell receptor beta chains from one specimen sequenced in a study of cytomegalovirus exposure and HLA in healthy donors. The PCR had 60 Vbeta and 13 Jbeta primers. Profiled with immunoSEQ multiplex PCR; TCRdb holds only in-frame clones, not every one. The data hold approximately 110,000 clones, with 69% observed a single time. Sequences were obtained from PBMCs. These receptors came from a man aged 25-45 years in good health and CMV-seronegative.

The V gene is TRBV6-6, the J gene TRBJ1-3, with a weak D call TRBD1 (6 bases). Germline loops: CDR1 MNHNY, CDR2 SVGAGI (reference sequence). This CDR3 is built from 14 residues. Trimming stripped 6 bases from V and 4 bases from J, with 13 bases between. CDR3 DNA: TGTGCCAGCAGGCCGACAGGAGAAGGAAACACCATATATTTT. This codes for CASRPTGEGNTIYF.

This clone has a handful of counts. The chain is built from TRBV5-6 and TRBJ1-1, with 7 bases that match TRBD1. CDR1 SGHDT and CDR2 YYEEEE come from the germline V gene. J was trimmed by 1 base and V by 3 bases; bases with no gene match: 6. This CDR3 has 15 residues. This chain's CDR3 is CASSSSRQGNTEAFF. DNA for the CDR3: TGTGCCAGCAGCTCGAGCAGACAGGGGAACACTGAAGCTTTCTTT.

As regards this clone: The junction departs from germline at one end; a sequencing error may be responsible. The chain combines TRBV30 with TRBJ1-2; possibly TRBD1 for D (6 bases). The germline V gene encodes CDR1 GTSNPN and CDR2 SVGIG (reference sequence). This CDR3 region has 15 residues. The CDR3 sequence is CAWSGQDGGLAGYSF. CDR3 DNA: TGTGCCTGGAGTGGACAGGACGGAGGTTTAGCTGGCTACTCCTTC.

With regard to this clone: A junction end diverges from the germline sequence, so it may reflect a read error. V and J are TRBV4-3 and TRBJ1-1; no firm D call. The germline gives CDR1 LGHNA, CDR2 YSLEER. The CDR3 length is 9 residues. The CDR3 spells CASSPPTLF. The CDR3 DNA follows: TGCGCCAGCAGCCCGCCGACTCTCTTT.

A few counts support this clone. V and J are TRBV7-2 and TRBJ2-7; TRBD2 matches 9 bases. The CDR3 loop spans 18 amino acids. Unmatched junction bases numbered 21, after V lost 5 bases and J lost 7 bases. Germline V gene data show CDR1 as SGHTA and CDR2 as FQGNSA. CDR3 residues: CASSPGVLAGGPGSEQYF. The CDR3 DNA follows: TGTGCCAGCAGCCCCGGCGTTTTGGCGGGAGGGCCGGGGAGTGAGCAGTACTTC.

This chain's CDR3 is CASSARDSSYEQYF. CDR3 sequence (DNA): TGTGCCAGCAGCGCCCGGGACAGTTCCTACGAGCAGTACTTC. V is TRBV9 and J is TRBJ2-5; 7 positions agree with TRBD1. The tail of the sequence fits TRBJ2-7 better, so the J call may be wrong. Germline V gene sequence: CDR1 SGDLS, CDR2 YYNGEE. The CDR3 contains 14 residues.

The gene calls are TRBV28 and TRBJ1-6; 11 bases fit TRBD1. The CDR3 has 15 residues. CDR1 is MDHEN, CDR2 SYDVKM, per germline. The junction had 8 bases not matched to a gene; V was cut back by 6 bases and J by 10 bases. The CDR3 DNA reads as TGTGCCAGCAGAGGACAGGGGGCATTTATCTCACCCCTCCACTTT. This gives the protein CASRGQGAFISPLHF.

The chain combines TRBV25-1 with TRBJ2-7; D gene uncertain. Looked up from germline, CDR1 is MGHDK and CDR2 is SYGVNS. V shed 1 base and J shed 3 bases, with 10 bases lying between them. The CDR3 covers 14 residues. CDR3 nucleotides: TGTGCCAGCAGTGAATCGACGGAGATCTACGAGCAGTACTTC. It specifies CASSESTEIYEQYF.

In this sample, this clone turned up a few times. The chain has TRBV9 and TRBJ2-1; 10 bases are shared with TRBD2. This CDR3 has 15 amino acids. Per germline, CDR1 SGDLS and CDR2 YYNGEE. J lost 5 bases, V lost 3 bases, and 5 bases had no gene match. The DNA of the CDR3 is TGTGCCAGCAGCGGGACTAGCGGAGTGAACAATGAGCAGTTCTTC. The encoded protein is CASSGTSGVNNEQFF.

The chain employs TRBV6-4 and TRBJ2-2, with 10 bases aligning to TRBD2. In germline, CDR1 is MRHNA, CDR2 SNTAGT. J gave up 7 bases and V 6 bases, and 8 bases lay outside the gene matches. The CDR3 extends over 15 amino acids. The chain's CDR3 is CASREGTSDVGELFF. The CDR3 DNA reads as TGTGCCAGCAGGGAGGGGACTAGCGATGTCGGGGAGCTGTTTTTT.

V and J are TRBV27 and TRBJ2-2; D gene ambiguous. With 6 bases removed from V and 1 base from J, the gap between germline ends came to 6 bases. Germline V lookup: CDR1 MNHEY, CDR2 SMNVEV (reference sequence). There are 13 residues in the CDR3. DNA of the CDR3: TGTGCCAGCAGACAGCTGAACACCGGGGAGCTGTTTTTT. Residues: CASRQLNTGELFF.

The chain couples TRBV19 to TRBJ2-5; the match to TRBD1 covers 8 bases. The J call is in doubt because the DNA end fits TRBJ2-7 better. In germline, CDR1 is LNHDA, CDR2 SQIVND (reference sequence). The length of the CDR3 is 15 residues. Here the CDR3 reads CASSIRSDRAYEQYF. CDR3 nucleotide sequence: TGTGCCAGTAGTATAAGGTCGGACAGGGCCTACGAGCAGTACTTC.

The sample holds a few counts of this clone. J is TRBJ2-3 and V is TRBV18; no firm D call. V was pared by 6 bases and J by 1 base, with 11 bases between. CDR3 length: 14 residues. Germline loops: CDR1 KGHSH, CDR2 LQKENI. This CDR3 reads CASSWQERTDTQYF. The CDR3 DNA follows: TGTGCCAGCTCGTGGCAGGAACGCACAGATACGCAGTATTTT. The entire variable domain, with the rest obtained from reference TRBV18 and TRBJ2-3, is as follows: NAGVMQNPRHLVRRRGQEARLRCSPMKGHSHVYWYRQLPEEGLKFMVYLQKENIIDESGMPKERFSAEFPKEGPSILRIQQVVRGDSAAYFCASSWQERTDTQYFGPGTRLTVL.

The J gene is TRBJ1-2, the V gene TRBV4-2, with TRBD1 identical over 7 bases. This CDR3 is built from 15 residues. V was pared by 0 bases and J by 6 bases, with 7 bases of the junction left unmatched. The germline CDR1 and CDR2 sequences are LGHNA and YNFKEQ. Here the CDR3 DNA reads TGTGCCAGCAGCCAAGATGTTACCGGACAGGATGGCTACACCTTC. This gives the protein CASSQDVTGQDGYTF.

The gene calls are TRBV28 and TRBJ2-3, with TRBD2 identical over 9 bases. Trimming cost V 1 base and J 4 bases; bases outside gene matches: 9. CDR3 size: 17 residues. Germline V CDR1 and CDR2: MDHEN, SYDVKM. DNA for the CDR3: TGTGCCAGCAGTTTATCCCTAGCGGGATGGGGACCAGATACGCAGTATTTT. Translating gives CASSLSLAGWGPDTQYF.

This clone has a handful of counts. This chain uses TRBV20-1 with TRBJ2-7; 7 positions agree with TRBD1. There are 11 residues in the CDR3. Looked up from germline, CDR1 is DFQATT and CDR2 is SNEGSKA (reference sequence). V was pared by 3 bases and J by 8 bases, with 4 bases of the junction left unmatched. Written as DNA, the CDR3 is TGCAGTGCTAGTAGACAGGGCAAGCAGTACTTC. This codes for CSASRQGKQYF.

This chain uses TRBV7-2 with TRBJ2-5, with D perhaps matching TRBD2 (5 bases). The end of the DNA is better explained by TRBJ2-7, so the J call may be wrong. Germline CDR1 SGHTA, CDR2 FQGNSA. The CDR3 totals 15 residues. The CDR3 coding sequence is TGTGCCAGCAGCTTAGCGCGAGTGGGAGACTACGAGCAGTACTTC. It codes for CASSLARVGDYEQYF.

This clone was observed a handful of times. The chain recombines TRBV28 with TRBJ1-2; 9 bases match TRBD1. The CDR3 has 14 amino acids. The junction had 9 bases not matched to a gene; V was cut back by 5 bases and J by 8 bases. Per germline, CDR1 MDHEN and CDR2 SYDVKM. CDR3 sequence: CASSLDRGGLGYTF. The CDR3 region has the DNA TGTGCCAGCAGTCTAGACAGGGGGGGCCTCGGCTACACCTTC.

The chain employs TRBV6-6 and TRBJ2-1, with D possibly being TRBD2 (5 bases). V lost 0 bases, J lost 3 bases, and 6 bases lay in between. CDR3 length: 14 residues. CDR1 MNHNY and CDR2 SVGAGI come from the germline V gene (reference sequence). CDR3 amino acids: CASSYSEDYNEQFF. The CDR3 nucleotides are TGTGCCAGCAGTTACTCGGAGGACTACAATGAGCAGTTCTTC.